The next 9 T cell receptor beta chains were all read from a single sample in a study of blood T cell repertoires in COVID-19. TCRdb keeps only in-frame clones here, not all; method: immunoSEQ multiplex PCR. The table has about 170,000 clones, roughly 85% seen once. The specimen was peripheral blood. These receptors all stem from a woman older than 75 with acute or convalescent COVID-19.

This chain links TRBV24-1 with TRBJ2-3, with 9 bases identical to TRBD2. CDR3 length: 13 residues. V lost 5 bases, J lost 9 bases, and 5 bases stayed unmatched. Germline CDR1 reads KGHDR; CDR2 reads SFDVKD. This CDR3 reads CATSASGGSTQYF. In DNA, the CDR3 is TGTGCCACCAGTGCCAGCGGGGGGTCGACGCAGTATTTT.

V and J are TRBV5-1 and TRBJ2-2; 8 bases are shared with TRBD1. V lost 1 base and J lost 4; bases outside the gene matches: 9. The germline CDR1 and CDR2 sequences are SGHRS and YFSETQ. CDR3 length: 17 residues. CDR3 DNA: TGCGCCAGCAGCTTGAACTCCGGGACAGGACGCACCGGGGAGCTGTTTTTT. It is translated as CASSLNSGTGRTGELFF.

The chain is built from TRBV2 and TRBJ1-2, with 7 bases identical to TRBD1. The CDR3 has 14 amino acids. The trim removed 6 bases at V and 2 bases at J, leaving 6 bases unmatched. CDR1 is SNHLY and CDR2 is FYNNEI in the germline V gene. The CDR3 here is CASSELRGNYGYTF. CDR3 DNA: TGTGCCAGCAGCGAGCTCAGGGGGAACTATGGCTACACCTTC.

The sample holds one count of this clone. The rearrangement joins TRBV5-1 to TRBJ1-4; 8 bases match TRBD1. The junction had 1 base not matched to a gene; V was cut back by 0 bases and J by 0 bases. Germline assignment: CDR1 SGHRS and CDR2 YFSETQ. The CDR3 contains 16 residues. As DNA, the CDR3 is TGCGCCAGCAGCTTGGCGGGACAGGCAACTAATGAAAAACTGTTTTTT. It codes for CASSLAGQATNEKLFF.

The J gene is TRBJ2-1, the V gene TRBV28, with D maybe TRBD1 (6 bases). V gave up 2 bases and J gave up 4 bases, with 12 bases separating them. The CDR3 runs to 15 residues. The germline V gene encodes CDR1 MDHEN and CDR2 SYDVKM. CDR3 in DNA: TGTGCCAGCAGTTTAACCGGGACATCGTACAATGAGCAGTTCTTC. As protein: CASSLTGTSYNEQFF.

The rearrangement uses TRBV5-1 and TRBJ1-6, with 8 bases aligning to TRBD1. V shed 0 bases, J shed 5 bases, and the junction held 1 base outside the gene matches. Germline CDR1 and CDR2: SGHRS and YFSETQ. The CDR3 contains 15 residues. The CDR3 region is CASSLEQGDNSPLHF. DNA for the CDR3: TGCGCCAGCAGCTTGGAACAGGGGGATAATTCACCCCTCCACTTT. Full variable domain (remainder filled in from reference TRBV5-1 and TRBJ1-6): KAGVTQTPRYLIKTRGQQVTLSCSPISGHRSVSWYQQTPGQGLQFLFEYFSETQRNKGNFPGRFSGRQFSNSRSEMNVSTLELGDSALYLCASSLEQGDNSPLHFGNGTRLTVT.

The chain recombines TRBV6-1 with TRBJ1-5; 8 bases are a match to TRBD1. J was trimmed by 6 bases and V by 0 bases; bases with no gene match: 13. Germline V gene sequence: CDR1 MNHNS, CDR2 SASEGT. This CDR3 has 18 amino acids. The CDR3: CASSEALAGGADFQPQHF. The CDR3 coding sequence is TGTGCCAGCAGTGAAGCGTTAGCAGGGGGCGCGGACTTTCAGCCCCAGCATTTT.

This sequence joins TRBV27 and TRBJ2-4, with D perhaps TRBD1 (6 bases). Germline values: CDR1 MNHEY, CDR2 SMNVEV (reference sequence). The CDR3 is 14 amino acids. V lost 7 bases and J lost 4, with 14 bases in between. CDR3 residues: CASTQAGQKNIQYF. In DNA form, the CDR3 reads TGTGCCAGCACTCAGGCTGGACAGAAAAACATTCAGTACTTC.

The rearrangement uses TRBV11-2 and TRBJ1-4; D ambiguous. Germline CDR1 is SGHAT and CDR2 is FQNNGV. Trimming removed 0 bases at V and 8 bases at J, with 13 bases between. The CDR3 has 15 amino acids. This CDR3 reads CASSLEPTFGEKLFF. In DNA, the CDR3 is TGTGCCAGCAGCTTAGAACCAACTTTCGGGGAAAAACTGTTTTTT.